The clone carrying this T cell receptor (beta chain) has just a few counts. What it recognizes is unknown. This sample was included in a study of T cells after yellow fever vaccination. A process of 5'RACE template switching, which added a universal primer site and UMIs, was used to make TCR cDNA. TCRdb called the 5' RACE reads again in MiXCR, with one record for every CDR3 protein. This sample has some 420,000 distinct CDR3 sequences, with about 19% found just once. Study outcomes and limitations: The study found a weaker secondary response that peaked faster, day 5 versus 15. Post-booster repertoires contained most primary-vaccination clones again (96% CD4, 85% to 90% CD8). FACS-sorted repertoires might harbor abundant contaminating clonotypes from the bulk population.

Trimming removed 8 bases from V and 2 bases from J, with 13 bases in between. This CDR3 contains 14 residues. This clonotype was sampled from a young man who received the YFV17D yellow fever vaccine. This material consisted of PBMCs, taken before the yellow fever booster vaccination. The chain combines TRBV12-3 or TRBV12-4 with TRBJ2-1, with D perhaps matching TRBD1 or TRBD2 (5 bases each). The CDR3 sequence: CASQGTDTYNEQFF. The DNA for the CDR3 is TGTGCCAGCCAAGGGACGGATACCTACAATGAGCAGTTCTTC.